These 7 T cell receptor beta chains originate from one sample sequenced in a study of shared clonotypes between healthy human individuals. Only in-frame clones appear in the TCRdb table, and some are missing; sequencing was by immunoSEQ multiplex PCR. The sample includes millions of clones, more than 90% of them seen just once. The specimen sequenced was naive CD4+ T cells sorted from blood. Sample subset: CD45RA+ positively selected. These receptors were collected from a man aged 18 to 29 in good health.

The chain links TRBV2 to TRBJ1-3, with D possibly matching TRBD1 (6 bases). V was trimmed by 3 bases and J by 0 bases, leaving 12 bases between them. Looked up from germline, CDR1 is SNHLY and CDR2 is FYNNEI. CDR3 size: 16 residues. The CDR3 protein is CASSEDSLSSGNTIYF. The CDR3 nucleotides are TGTGCCAGCAGTGAGGACAGTTTAAGCTCTGGAAACACCATATATTTT.

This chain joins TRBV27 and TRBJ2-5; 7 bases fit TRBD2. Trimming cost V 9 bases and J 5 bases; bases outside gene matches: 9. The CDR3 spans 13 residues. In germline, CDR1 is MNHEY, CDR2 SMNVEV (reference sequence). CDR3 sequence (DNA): TGTGCCAGTCGCCTTGGGGGGGGTGAGACCCAGTACTTC. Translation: CASRLGGGETQYF.

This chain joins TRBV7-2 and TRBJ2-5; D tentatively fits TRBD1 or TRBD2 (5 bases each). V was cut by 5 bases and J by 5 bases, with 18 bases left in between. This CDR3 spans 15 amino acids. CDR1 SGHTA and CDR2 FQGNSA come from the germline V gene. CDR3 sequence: CASSQVGELGETQYF. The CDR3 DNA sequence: TGTGCCAGCAGCCAAGTGGGGGAGCTAGGGGAGACCCAGTACTTC.

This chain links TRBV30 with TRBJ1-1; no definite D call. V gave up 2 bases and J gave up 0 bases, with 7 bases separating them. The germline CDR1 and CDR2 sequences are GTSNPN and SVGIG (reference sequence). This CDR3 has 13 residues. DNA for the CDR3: TGTGCCTGGAGTACGTTCATGAACACTGAAGCTTTCTTT. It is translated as CAWSTFMNTEAFF.

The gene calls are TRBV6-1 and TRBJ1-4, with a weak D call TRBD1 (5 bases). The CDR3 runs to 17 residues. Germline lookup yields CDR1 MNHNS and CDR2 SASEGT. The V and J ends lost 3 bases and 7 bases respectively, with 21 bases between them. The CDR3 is CASSESGAGGIREKLFF. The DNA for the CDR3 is TGTGCCAGCAGTGAGTCGGGCGCCGGGGGAATCCGTGAAAAACTGTTTTTT.

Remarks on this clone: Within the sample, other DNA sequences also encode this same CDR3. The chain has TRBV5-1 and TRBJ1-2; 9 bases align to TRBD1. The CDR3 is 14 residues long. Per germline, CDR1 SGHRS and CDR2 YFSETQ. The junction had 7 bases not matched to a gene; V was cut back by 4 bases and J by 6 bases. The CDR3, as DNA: TGCGCCAGCAGCGTAACAGGGGGCGAGGATGGCTACACCTTC. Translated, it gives CASSVTGGEDGYTF.

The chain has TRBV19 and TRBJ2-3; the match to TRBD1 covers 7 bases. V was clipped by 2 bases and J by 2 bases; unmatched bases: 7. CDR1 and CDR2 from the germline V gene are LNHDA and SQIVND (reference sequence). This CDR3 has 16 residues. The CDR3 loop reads CASSISAGGTTDTQYF. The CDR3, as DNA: TGTGCCAGTAGTATATCGGCAGGGGGAACCACAGATACGCAGTATTTT. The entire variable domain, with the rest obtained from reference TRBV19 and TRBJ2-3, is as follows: DGGITQSPKYLFRKEGQNVTLSCEQNLNHDAMYWYRQDPGQGLRLIYYSQIVNDFQKGDIAEGYSVSREKKESFPLTVTSAQKNPTAFYLCASSISAGGTTDTQYFGPGTRLTVL.